This TCR beta chain was identified in a study of identical twins. TCRdb itself ran the 5' RACE reads through MiXCR, one entry per CDR3 protein. The table has about 890,000 distinct CDR3 sequences, around an eighth seen once. The study's findings and limits: Sharing of beta out-of-frame sequences by twins showed a weaker excess. Memory repertoires lacked the insertion deficit that abundant cord blood beta clonotypes showed. Some out-of-frame alpha sequences were shared by twins, and these showed excess low generation probability. Zero-insertion analyses might be partly confounded by invariant T cells like MAIT and iNKT.

The germline V gene encodes CDR1 MGHDK and CDR2 SYGVNS. The CDR3 runs to 13 residues. The V end lost 3 bases, the J end lost 4 bases, and 7 bases lay between the germline ends. This clonotype was counted only a few times. Its specificity is unknown. These same records also appear under a second study, on yellow fever vaccine responses in identical twins.

The specimen was PBMCs. This chain connects TRBV25-1 to TRBJ2-1, with no clear D. The TCR originated in a woman under 30 in good health. The CDR3 DNA is TGTGCCAGCAGTGATACCCGATACAATGAGCAGTTCTTC. Protein: CASSDTRYNEQFF.